These T cell receptor beta chains were read from a single sample in a study of shared clonotypes between healthy human individuals. Here immunoSEQ multiplex PCR was the method, and the copy in TCRdb shows in-frame clones only, minus some. Found here are around 2,000,000 clones, about 95% of them singletons; the top ten hold roughly 0.13%. Sequencing was performed on naive CD4+ T cells sorted from blood. Source of these receptors: a man younger than 35 in good health. Each CDR3 is given with its conserved first and last residue. The D gene is left open where the match is weak. Part of the rows lack a size; the others show once, few, many or a class for expanded clones.

TRBV7-2,.,TRBJ1-2,.,TGTGCCAGCAGCTTGGACAACTATGGCTACACCTTC,CASSLDNYGYTF
TRBV6-1,.,TRBJ2-3,.,TGTGCCAGCAGTGACCGGGAATCCGGGACGCAGTATTTT,CASSDRESGTQYF
TRBV10-3,.,TRBJ1-1,.,TGTGCCATCAAACTAAGCCTCGACGTTAACACTGAAGCTTTCTTT,CAIKLSLDVNTEAFF
TRBV30,TRBD1,TRBJ2-7,.,TGTGCCTGGACCCGATTCCTGGACAGGGCCTACGAGCAGTACTTC,CAWTRFLDRAYEQYF
TRBV10-3,.,TRBJ1-1,.,TGTGCCACCCTGAGGGAAGGGAGCACTGAAGCTTTCTTT,CATLREGSTEAFF
TRBV28,.,TRBJ2-5,.,TGTGCCAGCAGTTTTCAACAGATCAAAGAGACCCAGTACTTC,CASSFQQIKETQYF
TRBV6-6,.,TRBJ2-1,.,TGTGCCAGCGGGACCTCCAATGAGCAGTTCTTC,CASGTSNEQFF
TRBV5-4,.,TRBJ2-7,.,TGTGCCAGCAGCTTGGAGGGGGTGGCAGTCGGGTTAGAGCAGTACTTC,CASSLEGVAVGLEQYF
TRBV7-9,TRBD1,TRBJ1-4,once,TGTGCCAGCAGCGTAAAGGGGGACAGGGAAAATGAAAAACTGTTTTTT,CASSVKGDRENEKLFF
TRBV21-1,.,TRBJ2-5,.,TGTGCCAGCAGCAATCGCCGAGCCCGGTCCAGACTAGCGGATCTTGAGGAGACCCAGTACTTC,CASSNRRARSRLADLEETQYF
TRBV5-1,TRBD2,TRBJ2-1,.,TGCGCCAGCAGGGGGACTAGCGGATTCTCCTACAATGAGCAGTTCTTC,CASRGTSGFSYNEQFF
TRBV2,.,TRBJ1-3,.,TGTGCCATGAGTAACTCTGGAAACACCATATATTTT,CAMSNSGNTIYF
TRBV7-7,.,TRBJ2-7,.,TGTGCTAGCAGCCCCAGTCCTAGCTCCTACGAGCAGTACTTC,CASSPSPSSYEQYF
TRBV11-2,.,TRBJ2-7,.,TGTGCCAGCAGCTTAGATCGAGTGGGTAAATACGAGCAGTACTTC,CASSLDRVGKYEQYF
TRBV25-1,.,TRBJ1-5,.,TGTGCCAGCAGTGGCGGCGCCGGTCAGCCCCAGCATTTT,CASSGGAGQPQHF
TRBV30,.,TRBJ2-2,.,TGTGCCTGGAGGGCCCCCCAGGTAAACACCGGGGAGCTGTTTTTT,CAWRAPQVNTGELFF
TRBV9,.,TRBJ2-2,.,TGTGCCAGCAGCGTCCTCCCGAGCGGGGAGCTGTTTTTT,CASSVLPSGELFF
TRBV4-1,.,TRBJ2-7,once,TGCGCCAGCAGCCCCTCACGGGCAGAGGGGGCCTACGAGCAGTACTTC,CASSPSRAEGAYEQYF
TRBV5-1,.,TRBJ2-7,.,TGCGCCAGCAGCTTGGCGGGGATTTCGGACGAGCAGTACTTC,CASSLAGISDEQYF
TRBV7-8,.,TRBJ2-7,.,TGTGCCAGCAGCCTCCGGGACCGGCCCTACGAGCAGTACTTC,CASSLRDRPYEQYF
TRBV14,.,TRBJ1-4,.,TGTGCCAGCAGCCAATTGGAGAAAAAACTGTTTTTT,CASSQLEKKLFF
TRBV18,TRBD1,TRBJ1-5,.,TGTGCCAGCTCATCAACGGGACAGACTGTATGGCAGCCCCAGCATTTT,CASSSTGQTVWQPQHF
TRBV2,.,TRBJ2-2,.,TGTGCCAGCAGTTCCCGGGACACGAACACCGGGGAGCTGTTTTTT,CASSSRDTNTGELFF
TRBV30,TRBD1,TRBJ2-5,.,TGTGCCTGGAGTGAACAGGGGCCCCCGTACTTC,CAWSEQGPPYF
TRBV7-2,TRBD2,TRBJ2-1,.,TGTGCCAGCAGCTTAGAGGGTAGCGGGACTGGGCAGTTCTTC,CASSLEGSGTGQFF
TRBV5-1,TRBD1,TRBJ2-7,.,TGCGCCAGCAGCTCCGACAGGGGGCTTATGCAGTACTTC,CASSSDRGLMQYF
TRBV9,TRBD1,TRBJ2-5,once,TGTGCCAGCAGCATTCGGACAGGGGAGGGCGAGACCCAGTACTTC,CASSIRTGEGETQYF